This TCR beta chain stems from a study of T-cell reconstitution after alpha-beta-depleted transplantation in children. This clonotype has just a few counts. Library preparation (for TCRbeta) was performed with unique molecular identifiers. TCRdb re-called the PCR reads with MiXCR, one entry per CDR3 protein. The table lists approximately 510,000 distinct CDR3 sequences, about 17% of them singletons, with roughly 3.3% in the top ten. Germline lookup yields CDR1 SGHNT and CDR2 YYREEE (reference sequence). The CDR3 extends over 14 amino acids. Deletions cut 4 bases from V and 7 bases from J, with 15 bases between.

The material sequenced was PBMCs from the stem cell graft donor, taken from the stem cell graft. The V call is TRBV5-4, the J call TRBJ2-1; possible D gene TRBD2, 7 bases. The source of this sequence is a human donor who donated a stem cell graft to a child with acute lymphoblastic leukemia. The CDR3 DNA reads TGTGCCAGCAGCCCCCCGGCGGGGGCGAATGAGCAGTTCTTC. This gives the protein CASSPPAGANEQFF.